Shown below are 30 T cell receptor beta chains from a single sample sequenced in a study of blood T cell repertoires in COVID-19. Measured with immunoSEQ multiplex PCR; TCRdb has only the in-frame clones, and not every one. The table includes some 300,000 clones, around 87% detected once. Sequenced: peripheral blood. The receptors come from a man between 70 and 80 years old with acute or convalescent COVID-19.

The chain is built from TRBV28 and TRBJ1-4; 7 bases align to TRBD1. Germline assignment: CDR1 MDHEN and CDR2 SYDVKM. CDR3 length: 15 residues. Trimming removed 6 bases from V and 7 bases from J; junction bases left unmatched: 11. The CDR3 nucleotides read TGTGCCAGCAGGGACTACAGGGGTGGGGGTGAAAAACTGTTTTTT. Its protein product is CASRDYRGGGEKLFF.

The chain is built from TRBV21-1 and TRBJ1-5. TRBV21-1 is noted as a pseudogene. The CDR3 consists of 14 residues. CDR3 amino acids: CASSRGTGNQPQHF. In nucleotides, the CDR3 is TGTGCCAGCAGCCGCGGGACGGGCAATCAGCCCCAGCATTTT.

The rearrangement uses TRBV9 and TRBJ2-5; D perhaps matches TRBD1 (6 bases). CDR1 and CDR2 from the germline V gene are SGDLS and YYNGEE. V lost 4 bases and J lost 5, with 15 bases in between. CDR3 length equals 14 residues. In nucleotides, the CDR3 is TGTGCCAGCAGCCCTGACAGGCGAGACGAGACCCAGTACTTC. It yields the protein CASSPDRRDETQYF.

The chain recombines TRBV5-1 with TRBJ2-1; no definite D call. Trimming pared 0 bases from V and 3 bases from J, leaving 10 bases between. This CDR3 region has 15 residues. Germline loops: CDR1 SGHRS, CDR2 YFSETQ. The CDR3 loop reads CASSLGFYGYNEQFF. The CDR3 nucleotides read TGCGCCAGCAGCTTGGGATTCTACGGCTACAATGAGCAGTTCTTC.

The chain uses TRBV29-1 and TRBJ2-1; 7 bases match TRBD1. The CDR3 has 14 residues. V lost 4 bases, J lost 4 bases, and 7 bases stayed unmatched. Looked up from germline, CDR1 is SQVTM and CDR2 is ANQGSEA. The CDR3, as DNA: TGCAGCGTTGGAGGCAGGGGGTTTTACAATGAGCAGTTCTTC. It yields the protein CSVGGRGFYNEQFF.

As regards this clone: Other DNA sequences in the same sample also yield this CDR3. This chain uses TRBV7-2 with TRBJ1-5; maybe TRBD1 (6 bases). CDR1 and CDR2 from the germline V gene are SGHTA and FQGNSA. CDR3 length: 14 amino acids. Trimming took 3 bases from V and 3 from J, leaving 9 bases between them. The CDR3 protein is CASSLDRNNQPQHF. The CDR3 coding sequence is TGTGCCAGCAGCTTGGACAGAAACAATCAGCCCCAGCATTTT.

V gene TRBV18 combines with J gene TRBJ1-4; D is ambiguous. Trimming cost V 3 bases and J 7 bases, with 9 bases left between them. CDR1 and CDR2 (germline): KGHSH, LQKENI. The CDR3 totals 13 residues. The DNA of the CDR3 is TGTGCCAGCTCACCGCAACAGTTTGAAAAACTGTTTTTT. Its protein is CASSPQQFEKLFF.

The chain couples TRBV7-2 to TRBJ1-2; D possibly corresponds to TRBD1 (5 bases). This CDR3 is built from 13 residues. Trimming pared 6 bases from V and 3 bases from J, leaving 11 bases between. Looked up from germline, CDR1 is SGHTA and CDR2 is FQGNSA. The CDR3 reads CASREGLYYGYTF. DNA for the CDR3: TGTGCCAGCAGGGAGGGGCTCTACTATGGCTACACCTTC.

V and J are TRBV6-6 and TRBJ2-7; 9 nucleotides align to TRBD1. This CDR3 has 12 residues. CDR1 is MNHNY, CDR2 SVGAGI, per germline (reference sequence). With 7 bases clipped from V and 6 bases from J, the junction kept 4 bases outside the gene matches. The DNA for the CDR3 is TGTGCCAGCACCGGACAGGGGAGCGAGCAGTACTTC. It translates to CASTGQGSEQYF.

The CDR3, as DNA: TGTGCCAGCAGCCCATACTCCGTCTCTGGAAACACCATATATTTT. It is translated as CASSPYSVSGNTIYF. The chain is built from TRBV7-9 and TRBJ1-3; D unresolved. Germline V lookup: CDR1 SEHNR, CDR2 FQNEAQ (reference sequence). The V end was cut by 5 bases, the J end by 0 bases, with 11 bases between. The CDR3 totals 15 residues.

The rearrangement links TRBV18 to TRBJ2-5; 9 bases match TRBD1. CDR1 and CDR2 from the germline V gene are KGHSH and LQKENI. V was clipped by 2 bases and J by 3 bases; unmatched bases: 7. The CDR3 is 16 residues long. This CDR3 is CASSPGLGTGKETQYF. In DNA form, the CDR3 reads TGTGCCAGCTCACCAGGTCTCGGGACAGGGAAAGAGACCCAGTACTTC.

V usage is TRBV6-2 or TRBV6-3 and J usage is TRBJ2-5; a weak D match, TRBD2 (6 bases). V lost 1 base, J lost 2 bases, and 11 bases lay in between. The CDR3 sequence is 15 residues long. The germline gives CDR1 MNHEY, CDR2 SVGEGT. The CDR3 here is CASSYFRGRQETQYF. The CDR3 coding sequence is TGTGCCAGCAGTTACTTCCGGGGGAGACAAGAGACCCAGTACTTC.

This chain links TRBV7-2 with TRBJ1-6, with 8 bases fitting TRBD1. The CDR3 spans 15 residues. Germline V gives CDR1 SGHTA, CDR2 FQGNSA. V shed 1 base, J shed 10 bases, and the junction held 6 bases outside the gene matches. The CDR3 bases are TGTGCCAGCAGCTTAGGAACAGGGGGACGATCACCCCTCCACTTT. This translates into CASSLGTGGRSPLHF. Using reference TRBV7-2 and TRBJ1-6 for the parts outside the CDR3, the full variable domain is GAGVSQSPSNKVTEKGKDVELRCDPISGHTALYWYRQSLGQGLEFLIYFQGNSAPDKSGLPSDRFSAERTGGSVSTLTIQRTQQEDSAVYLCASSLGTGGRSPLHFGNGTRLTVT.

The CDR3 loop reads CASRRQGNGELFF. Written as DNA, the CDR3 is TGTGCCAGTAGGAGACAGGGGAACGGGGAGCTGTTTTTT. V usage is TRBV19 and J usage is TRBJ2-2; 8 bases map to TRBD1. Per the germline V gene, CDR1 is LNHDA and CDR2 is SQIVND (reference sequence). This CDR3 has 13 amino acids. V was clipped by 6 bases and J by 7 bases; unmatched bases: 4.

This clone was observed a handful of times. J is TRBJ1-4 and V is TRBV7-2, with D possibly being TRBD1 (6 bases). Looked up from germline, CDR1 is SGHTA and CDR2 is FQGNSA. V dropped 1 base and J dropped 4 bases, with 13 bases sitting between them. CDR3 length: 16 amino acids. The CDR3 here is CASSLDPRGSNEKLFF. The CDR3 DNA reads as TGTGCCAGCAGCTTAGATCCAAGGGGGAGTAATGAAAAACTGTTTTTT.

The chain uses TRBV7-2 and TRBJ1-2, with 7 bases that match TRBD1. This CDR3 is 13 amino acids long. Germline CDR1 reads SGHTA; CDR2 reads FQGNSA. The ends lost 5 bases at V and 3 bases at J; junction bases unmatched: 3. CDR3 sequence: CASSPGQDYGYTF. The DNA for the CDR3 is TGTGCCAGCAGCCCCGGACAGGACTATGGCTACACCTTC.

The chain is built from TRBV6-2 or TRBV6-3 and TRBJ2-1; TRBD1 is a possible D gene (6 bases). V was clipped by 4 bases and J by 9 bases, with 25 bases between them. Germline CDR1 MNHEY, CDR2 SVGEGT. The CDR3 extends over 17 amino acids. Here the CDR3 DNA reads TGTGCCAGCAGTTCCCAACGGGTCGTCGCGCGAGGGGGTGAGCAGTTCTTC. It encodes CASSSQRVVARGGEQFF.

Of note for this clone: Other DNA sequences from this sample encode an identical CDR3 as well. This chain links TRBV7-9 with TRBJ2-7; no clear D gene. Per germline, CDR1 SEHNR and CDR2 FQNEAQ (reference sequence). Deletions cut 1 base from V and 7 bases from J, with 8 bases between. The length of the CDR3 is 12 residues. The CDR3 DNA sequence: TGTGCCAGCAGCTTAGGTAGTCGGGAGCAGTACTTC. This gives the protein CASSLGSREQYF.

The chain combines TRBV3-1 (or the pseudogene TRBV3-2) with TRBJ1-2; TRBD1 matches 10 bases. This CDR3 has 15 amino acids. With 5 bases clipped from V and 6 bases from J, the junction kept 9 bases outside the gene matches. Germline-derived CDR1 and CDR2 are LGHDT and YNNKEL (reference sequence). The CDR3 here is CASSKTGQGLDGYTF. CDR3 nucleotides: TGTGCCAGCAGCAAGACGGGACAGGGGTTGGATGGCTACACCTTC.

The V gene is TRBV9, the J gene TRBJ1-2; 7 positions agree with TRBD1. Germline CDR1 SGDLS, CDR2 YYNGEE. The CDR3 is made up of 14 amino acids. V gave up 4 bases and J gave up 3 bases; unmatched junction bases: 6. CDR3 sequence: CASSPEGGYYGYTF. For the CDR3, the DNA is TGTGCCAGCAGCCCCGAAGGGGGCTACTATGGCTACACCTTC. Based on the CDR3 plus reference TRBV9 and TRBJ1-2, the full variable domain is DSGVTQTPKHLITATGQRVTLRCSPRSGDLSVYWYQQSLDQGLQFLIQYYNGEERAKGNILERFSAQQFPDLHSELNLSSLELGDSALYFCASSPEGGYYGYTFGSGTRLTVV.

V usage is TRBV5-1 and J usage is TRBJ1-3, with 7 bases identical to TRBD1. J lost 4 bases, V lost 7 bases, and 5 bases had no gene match. The CDR3 is 13 residues long. CDR1 and CDR2 from the germline V gene are SGHRS and YFSETQ. The chain's CDR3 is CASRQGAGNTIYF. DNA for the CDR3: TGCGCCAGCCGACAGGGTGCCGGAAACACCATATATTTT. The whole variable domain, filled in from reference TRBV5-1 and TRBJ1-3, reads KAGVTQTPRYLIKTRGQQVTLSCSPISGHRSVSWYQQTPGQGLQFLFEYFSETQRNKGNFPGRFSGRQFSNSRSEMNVSTLELGDSALYLCASRQGAGNTIYFGEGSWLTVV.

This chain joins TRBV5-8 and TRBJ1-3; D is unresolved. Germline V gives CDR1 SGHTS, CDR2 YDEGEE. The CDR3 runs to 14 residues. With 0 bases removed from V and 0 bases from J, the gap between germline ends came to 4 bases. The CDR3 sequence is CASSLDYSGNTIYF. In DNA, the CDR3 is TGTGCCAGCAGCTTGGATTACTCTGGAAACACCATATATTTT. The whole variable domain, remainder taken from reference TRBV5-8 and TRBJ1-3, is EAGVTQSPTHLIKTRGQQATLRCSPISGHTSVYWYQQALGLGLQFLLWYDEGEERNRGNFPPRFSGRQFPNYSSELNVNALELEDSALYLCASSLDYSGNTIYFGEGSWLTVV.

This clone turned up a few times. This rearrangement joins TRBV7-2 to TRBJ1-2; D may be TRBD1 (6 bases). This CDR3 region has 16 residues. Germline CDR1 is SGHTA and CDR2 is FQGNSA. Trimming removed 1 base from V and 4 bases from J, with 16 bases in between. CDR3 DNA sequence: TGTGCCAGCAGCTTAGTCGGTGACAGGCGATTCTATGGCTACACCTTC. Its protein is CASSLVGDRRFYGYTF.

The chain joins TRBV6-2 or TRBV6-3 to TRBJ2-3; TRBD2 matches at 11 bases. The CDR3 has 16 amino acids. Losses at the gene ends were 5 bases for V and 5 bases for J; bases not matched to a gene: 9. CDR1 is MNHEY and CDR2 is SVGEGT in the germline V gene. This CDR3 is CASSTGLAVLRDTQYF. CDR3 sequence (DNA): TGTGCCAGCAGTACGGGACTAGCGGTCCTTAGAGATACGCAGTATTTT.

The chain recombines TRBV19 with TRBJ2-1, with D tentatively TRBD2 (6 bases). CDR1 LNHDA and CDR2 SQIVND come from the germline V gene (reference sequence). The CDR3 is 17 residues long. Trimming removed 0 bases from V and 3 bases from J, with 15 bases in between. This CDR3 is CASSIEASATDYNEQFF. The CDR3 DNA reads TGTGCCAGTAGTATAGAGGCTAGCGCTACGGACTACAATGAGCAGTTCTTC.

The V call is TRBV28, the J call TRBJ1-5, with a tentative D call TRBD1 (6 bases). V gave up 9 bases and J gave up 3 bases, with 12 bases separating them. This CDR3 spans 13 amino acids. Germline V gene lookup returns CDR1 MDHEN and CDR2 SYDVKM. The CDR3 here is CASRTGSNQPQHF. CDR3 nucleotides: TGTGCCAGTCGTACAGGGTCCAATCAGCCCCAGCATTTT.

This clone was counted only a few times. The chain recombines TRBV7-2 with TRBJ2-1; perhaps TRBD2 as D (5 bases). V was shortened by 1 base and J by 7 bases, with 17 bases between the two germline ends. This CDR3 contains 16 residues. Germline-derived CDR1 and CDR2 are SGHTA and FQGNSA. CDR3 nucleotide sequence: TGTGCCAGCAGCTTAGTCCCTAGCCCACGGAATAATGAGCAGTTCTTC. Encoded protein: CASSLVPSPRNNEQFF.

The chain uses TRBV6-6 and TRBJ2-7, with 12 bases matching TRBD1. Germline CDR1 MNHNY, CDR2 SVGAGI (reference sequence). The CDR3 has 16 residues. The V and J ends lost 7 bases and 3 bases, in that order; junction bases with no gene match: 10. CDR3 in DNA: TGTGCCAGCAACCCCGGGACAGGGGGCCTCGACTACGAGCAGTACTTC. This translates into CASNPGTGGLDYEQYF.

The chain has TRBV6-5 and TRBJ1-1; D might be TRBD1 (5 bases). Between the trimmed V and J ends, which lost 8 bases and 1 base, there was a span of 14 bases. Germline V CDR1 and CDR2: MNHEY, SVGAGI. There are 14 residues in the CDR3. CDR3 sequence (DNA): TGTGCCAGCTACAGGACGGCCCAGAACACTGAAGCTTTCTTT. Translation: CASYRTAQNTEAFF.

The chain links TRBV6-6 to TRBJ1-3, with a weak D call TRBD1 (6 bases). Trimming stripped 6 bases from V and 2 bases from J, with 17 bases between. CDR1 and CDR2 (germline): MNHNY, SVGAGI (reference sequence). This CDR3 is 16 amino acids long. The CDR3 DNA reads as TGTGCCAGCAGCCCCTCGGACAGTTGGGCTGGAAACACCATATATTTT. This codes for CASSPSDSWAGNTIYF.